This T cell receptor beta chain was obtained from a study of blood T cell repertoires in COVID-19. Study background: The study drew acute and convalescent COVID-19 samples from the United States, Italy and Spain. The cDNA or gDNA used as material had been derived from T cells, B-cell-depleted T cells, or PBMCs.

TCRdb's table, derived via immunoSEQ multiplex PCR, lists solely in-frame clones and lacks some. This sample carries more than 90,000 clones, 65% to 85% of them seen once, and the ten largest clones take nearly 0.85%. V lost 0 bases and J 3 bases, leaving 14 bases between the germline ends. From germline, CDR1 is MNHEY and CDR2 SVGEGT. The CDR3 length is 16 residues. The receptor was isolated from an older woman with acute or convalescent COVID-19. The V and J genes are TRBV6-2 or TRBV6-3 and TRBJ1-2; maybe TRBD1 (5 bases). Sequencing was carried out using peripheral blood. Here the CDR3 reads CASSYSWGVLDYGYTF. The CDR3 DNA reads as TGTGCCAGCAGTTACTCTTGGGGCGTCCTAGACTATGGCTACACCTTC.